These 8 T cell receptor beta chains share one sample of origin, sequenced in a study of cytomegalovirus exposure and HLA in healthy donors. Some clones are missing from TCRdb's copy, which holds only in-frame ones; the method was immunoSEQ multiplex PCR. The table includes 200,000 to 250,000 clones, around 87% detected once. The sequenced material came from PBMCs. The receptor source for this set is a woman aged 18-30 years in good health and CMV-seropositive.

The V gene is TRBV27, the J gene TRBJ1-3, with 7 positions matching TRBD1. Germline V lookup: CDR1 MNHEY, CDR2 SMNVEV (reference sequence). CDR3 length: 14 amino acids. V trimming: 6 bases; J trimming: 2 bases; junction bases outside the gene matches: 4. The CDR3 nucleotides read TGTGCCAGCAGCCACGACAGGGCTGGAAACACCATATATTTT. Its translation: CASSHDRAGNTIYF.

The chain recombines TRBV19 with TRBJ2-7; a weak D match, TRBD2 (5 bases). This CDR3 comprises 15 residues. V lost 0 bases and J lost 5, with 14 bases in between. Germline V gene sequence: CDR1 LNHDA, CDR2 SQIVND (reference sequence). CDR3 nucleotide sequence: TGTGCCAGTAGTATAGAGGGATACCGGGGAAACGAGCAGTACTTC. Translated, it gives CASSIEGYRGNEQYF.

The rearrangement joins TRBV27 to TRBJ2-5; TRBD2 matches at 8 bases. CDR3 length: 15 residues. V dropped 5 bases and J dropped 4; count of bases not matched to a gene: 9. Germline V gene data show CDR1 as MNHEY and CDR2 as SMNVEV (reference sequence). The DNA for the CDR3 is TGTGCCAGCAGTCCCCGTCAGCTAGCGGGAGAGACCCAGTACTTC. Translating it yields CASSPRQLAGETQYF.

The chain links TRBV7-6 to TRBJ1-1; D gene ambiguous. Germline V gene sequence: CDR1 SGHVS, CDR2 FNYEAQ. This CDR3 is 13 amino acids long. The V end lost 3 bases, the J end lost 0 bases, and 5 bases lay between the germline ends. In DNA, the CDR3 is TGTGCCAGCAGCTTCCGGTTGAACACTGAAGCTTTCTTT. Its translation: CASSFRLNTEAFF.

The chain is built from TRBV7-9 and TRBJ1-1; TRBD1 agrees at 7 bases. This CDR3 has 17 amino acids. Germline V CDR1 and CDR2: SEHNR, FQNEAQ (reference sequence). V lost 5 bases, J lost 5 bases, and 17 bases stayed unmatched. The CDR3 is CASSAQGIMSRGTEAFF. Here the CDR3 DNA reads TGTGCCAGCAGCGCACAGGGGATTATGTCTCGTGGGACTGAAGCTTTCTTT.

The CDR3 loop reads CASSQESRDTGELFF. CDR3 nucleotides: TGCGCCAGCAGCCAAGAGAGCAGGGACACCGGGGAGCTGTTTTTT. The chain couples TRBV4-1 to TRBJ2-2, with D possibly being TRBD1 (5 bases). This CDR3 region has 15 residues. Germline lookup yields CDR1 MGHRA and CDR2 YSYEKL. The V gene lost 0 bases and the J gene lost 3 bases, with 8 bases spanning the gap.

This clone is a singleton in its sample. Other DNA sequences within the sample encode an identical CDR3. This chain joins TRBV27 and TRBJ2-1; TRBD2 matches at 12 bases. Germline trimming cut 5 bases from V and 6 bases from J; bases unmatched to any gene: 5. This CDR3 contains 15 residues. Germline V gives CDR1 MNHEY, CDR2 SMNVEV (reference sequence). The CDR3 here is CASSLGTSGSNEQFF. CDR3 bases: TGTGCCAGCAGTCTCGGGACTAGCGGGTCCAATGAGCAGTTCTTC.

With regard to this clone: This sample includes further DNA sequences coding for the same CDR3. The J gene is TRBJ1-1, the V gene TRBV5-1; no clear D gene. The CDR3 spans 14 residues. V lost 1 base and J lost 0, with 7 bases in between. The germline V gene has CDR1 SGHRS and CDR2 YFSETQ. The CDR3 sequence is CASSLSGMNTEAFF. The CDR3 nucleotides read TGCGCCAGCAGCTTGTCGGGGATGAACACTGAAGCTTTCTTT.